These 21 T cell receptor beta chains came from one sample sequenced in a study of blood T cell repertoires in COVID-19 (dated by TCRdb to the early 2020s). Library preparation was by the immunoSEQ multiplex PCR assay. The immuneACCESS repertoire file appears here via TCRdb, limited to in-frame rearrangements. These files lack a portion of the clones; in checked studies, under half of the deficit traces to unresolved V genes, and the cause of the others is not known. A total of about 56,000 clones appear in this sample, around 84% of them only once. Of the sample, 13% falls within the top ten clones. Sequenced: peripheral blood. All receptors derive from a woman older than 75 with acute or convalescent COVID-19.

This chain joins TRBV2 and TRBJ1-2, with TRBD1 as a possible D gene (5 bases). V lost 6 bases and J lost 2, with 10 bases in between. This CDR3 region has 13 residues. The germline CDR1 and CDR2 sequences are SNHLY and FYNNEI. CDR3 bases: TGTGCCAGCAGGTCAGGGCAAAACTATGGCTACACCTTC. Its translation: CASRSGQNYGYTF.

This clone has just one count. The chain couples TRBV29-1 to TRBJ2-3; D perhaps matches TRBD1 (5 bases). The CDR3 loop spans 16 amino acids. Germline-derived CDR1 and CDR2 are SQVTM and ANQGSEA. V gave up 3 bases and J gave up 6 bases, with 22 bases separating them. Here the CDR3 reads CSVDLGATFQRDTQYF. DNA of the CDR3: TGCAGCGTTGATCTTGGGGCGACTTTCCAGAGGGATACGCAGTATTTT.

In its sample, this clone was seen once. J is TRBJ2-3 and V is TRBV5-1; D is undetermined. The V end lost 1 base, the J end lost 0 bases, and 6 bases lay between the germline ends. The CDR3 is 14 amino acids. CDR1 is SGHRS and CDR2 is YFSETQ in the germline V gene. The CDR3: CASSLLQSTDTQYF. The CDR3 region has the DNA TGCGCCAGCAGCTTGCTACAGAGCACAGATACGCAGTATTTT.

This sequence joins TRBV18 and TRBJ2-1; tentative D call: TRBD2 (6 bases). This CDR3 has 15 amino acids. Germline-derived CDR1 and CDR2 are KGHSH and LQKENI. V lost 5 bases, J lost 3 bases, and 14 bases lay in between. The CDR3 is CASSRSAGNYNEQFF. The DNA for the CDR3 is TGTGCCAGCTCAAGAAGCGCGGGGAACTACAATGAGCAGTTCTTC.

The genes are TRBV6-6 and TRBJ1-1, with TRBD1 matching 8 bases. CDR3 size: 13 residues. The V and J ends lost 11 bases and 0 bases, in that order; junction bases with no gene match: 5. The V gene's germline CDR1 is MNHNY and CDR2 SVGAGI (reference sequence). CDR3 bases: TGTGCCGTTCGGACAGGGATGAACACTGAAGCTTTCTTT. Protein sequence: CAVRTGMNTEAFF.

This chain connects TRBV7-2 to TRBJ1-1, with D tentatively TRBD1 (5 bases). Germline V gene sequence: CDR1 SGHTA, CDR2 FQGNSA. V lost 3 bases to trimming and J lost 4 bases, with 9 bases between them. This CDR3 has 13 amino acids. In DNA form, the CDR3 reads TGTGCCAGCAGCTTTGGGAGGGGCACTGAAGCTTTCTTT. Translated: CASSFGRGTEAFF.

About this clone: The same CDR3 arises from other DNA sequences in this sample as well. The V call is TRBV11-3, the J call TRBJ1-6, with D tentatively TRBD1 (5 bases). Trimming cost V 2 bases and J 7 bases, with 9 bases left between them. The CDR3 contains 14 residues. CDR1 is SGHNT, CDR2 YENEEA, per germline. The CDR3 DNA sequence: TGTGCCAGCAGCTTACAGGGAGGCAATTCACCCCTCCACTTT. Amino acid sequence: CASSLQGGNSPLHF.

This clone was observed once. The CDR3 region has the DNA TGTGCCAGCAGCTTTGTGTCTAGGGCGGGGCGATACGAGCAGTACTTC. It codes for CASSFVSRAGRYEQYF. The rearrangement joins TRBV7-2 to TRBJ2-7, with a weak D call TRBD2 (6 bases). Trimming stripped 3 bases from V and 4 bases from J, with 19 bases between. Germline V gives CDR1 SGHTA, CDR2 FQGNSA. The CDR3 covers 16 residues.

The chain uses TRBV27 and TRBJ1-4, with 7 bases matching TRBD1. CDR3 length equals 14 residues. Germline V gene data show CDR1 as MNHEY and CDR2 as SMNVEV (reference sequence). V gave up 0 bases and J gave up 8 bases; unmatched junction bases: 3. CDR3 coding DNA: TGTGCCAGCAGTTTATCTTACAGGGGCGAAAAACTGTTTTTT. This sequence encodes CASSLSYRGEKLFF. Using reference TRBV27 and TRBJ1-4 for the parts outside the CDR3, the full variable domain is EAQVTQNPRYLITVTGKKLTVTCSQNMNHEYMSWYRQDPGLGLRQIYYSMNVEVTDKGDVPEGYKVSRKEKRNFPLILESPSPNQTSLYFCASSLSYRGEKLFFGSGTQLSVL.

This chain connects TRBV28 to TRBJ2-5; no clear D gene. Trimming pared 3 bases from V and 2 bases from J, leaving 7 bases between. Germline CDR1 reads MDHEN; CDR2 reads SYDVKM. The CDR3 runs to 13 residues. This chain's CDR3 is CASSLTKQETQYF. As DNA, the CDR3 is TGTGCCAGCAGTTTGACAAAACAAGAGACCCAGTACTTC.

This rearrangement joins TRBV6-5 to TRBJ1-1, with D unresolved. CDR3 length: 11 residues. V shed 7 bases and J shed 4 bases, with 7 bases lying between them. Germline CDR1 MNHEY, CDR2 SVGAGI. As DNA, the CDR3 is TGTGCCAGCATGGGGAGCACTGAAGCTTTCTTT. Amino acids: CASMGSTEAFF.

The chain combines TRBV7-2 with TRBJ2-7; 10 nucleotides agree with TRBD2. The CDR3 has 15 amino acids. Germline V gene data show CDR1 as SGHTA and CDR2 as FQGNSA. V lost 6 bases to trimming and J lost 0 bases; unmatched junction nucleotides: 5. Here the CDR3 DNA reads TGTGCCAGCAGGTTAAGCGGGGGGGGCTCCTACGAGCAGTACTTC. It yields the protein CASRLSGGGSYEQYF.

The V gene is TRBV27, the J gene TRBJ1-6; 8 bases are shared with TRBD1. The CDR3 is 15 amino acids. Trimming removed 7 bases from V and 7 bases from J; junction bases left unmatched: 9. Germline V gene data show CDR1 as MNHEY and CDR2 as SMNVEV (reference sequence). In DNA, the CDR3 is TGTGCCAGCACCTCACTGGGGACAGGCAATTCACCCCTCCACTTT. This encodes CASTSLGTGNSPLHF.

The CDR3 loop reads CASSPGQGATNEKLFF. Here the CDR3 DNA reads TGTGCCAGCAGCCCGGGACAGGGGGCAACTAATGAAAAACTGTTTTTT. The chain has TRBV5-4 and TRBJ1-4; 11 bases align to TRBD1. V lost 4 bases, J lost 0 bases, and 2 bases stayed unmatched. The CDR3 length is 16 residues. CDR1 and CDR2 (germline): SGHNT, YYREEE (reference sequence).

The chain couples TRBV5-1 to TRBJ1-1; 7 nucleotides agree with TRBD1. Germline V CDR1 and CDR2: SGHRS, YFSETQ. After removal of 3 bases from V and 5 bases from J, the junction contained 13 bases not matched to a gene. This CDR3 has 16 residues. The CDR3 loop reads CASSSGRSGGGTEAFF. Written as DNA, the CDR3 is TGCGCCAGCAGCTCTGGTCGGTCAGGGGGTGGGACTGAAGCTTTCTTT.

This chain connects TRBV5-1 to TRBJ2-6; a possible D gene is TRBD2 (5 bases). The ends were cut back, 1 base at V and 0 bases at J, with 8 bases in the middle. There are 16 residues in the CDR3. Germline V gene lookup returns CDR1 SGHRS and CDR2 YFSETQ. CDR3: CASSLWEYSGANVLTF. Here the CDR3 DNA reads TGCGCCAGCAGCTTGTGGGAGTACTCTGGGGCCAACGTCCTGACTTTC. The whole variable domain, filled in from reference TRBV5-1 and TRBJ2-6, reads KAGVTQTPRYLIKTRGQQVTLSCSPISGHRSVSWYQQTPGQGLQFLFEYFSETQRNKGNFPGRFSGRQFSNSRSEMNVSTLELGDSALYLCASSLWEYSGANVLTFGAGSRLTVL.

J is TRBJ1-4 and V is TRBV19; 8 bases agree with TRBD1. The germline V gene encodes CDR1 LNHDA and CDR2 SQIVND (reference sequence). This CDR3 spans 16 amino acids. The V gene end was trimmed by 4 bases and the J gene end by 4 bases; junction bases not matched to a gene: 8. The CDR3 sequence: CASSTRQGQNNEKLFF. Here the CDR3 DNA reads TGTGCCAGTAGTACCCGACAGGGGCAGAATAATGAAAAACTGTTTTTT.

The count of this clone is one. The CDR3 DNA reads as TGTGCCAGCAGTCTAGGACTAGCGGGGGGGCGATACAATGAGCAGTTCTTC. Translated, it gives CASSLGLAGGRYNEQFF. J is TRBJ2-1 and V is TRBV3-1 (or the pseudogene TRBV3-2); 15 nucleotides align to TRBD2. Germline V lookup: CDR1 LGHDT, CDR2 YNNKEL (reference sequence). After removal of 6 bases from V and 4 bases from J, the junction contained 7 bases not matched to a gene. The CDR3 has 17 residues.

The chain links TRBV19 to TRBJ2-6; D unresolved. This CDR3 region has 16 residues. Deletions cut 5 bases from V and 0 bases from J, with 11 bases between. From germline, CDR1 is LNHDA and CDR2 SQIVND (reference sequence). CDR3 region: CASSGQTSSGANVLTF. In DNA form, the CDR3 reads TGTGCCAGTAGTGGTCAAACCAGCTCTGGGGCCAACGTCCTGACTTTC.

V gene TRBV6-4 combines with J gene TRBJ1-6; D gene unclear. The CDR3 has 13 amino acids. The V gene lost 5 bases and the J gene lost 7 bases, with 9 bases spanning the gap. Germline V gene lookup returns CDR1 MRHNA and CDR2 SNTAGT. The CDR3 nucleotides are TGTGCCAGCAGTCTCGACTTAAATTCACCCCTCCACTTT. Protein sequence: CASSLDLNSPLHF.

This clone occurred once. The chain links TRBV27 to TRBJ2-7; 8 bases match TRBD1. The CDR3 length is 15 residues. Trimming at V came to 6 bases and at J to 1 base, leaving 8 bases not matched to a gene. The germline V gene has CDR1 MNHEY and CDR2 SMNVEV (reference sequence). For the CDR3, the DNA is TGTGCCAGCAGCCGACAGGGGCAAGGTTCCTACGAGCAGTACTTC. Its protein product is CASSRQGQGSYEQYF.